What follows are 9 T cell receptor beta chains derived from one specimen sequenced in a study of cytomegalovirus exposure and HLA in healthy donors. The PCR used 60 Vbeta and 13 Jbeta primers. Libraries were prepared by immunoSEQ multiplex PCR; TCRdb keeps only in-frame clonotypes and omits some of them. The table includes 100,000 to 150,000 clones, 15% to 20% detected once. Sequenced material: PBMCs. The receptors shown here come from a female donor in good health and CMV-seropositive.

V is TRBV2 and J is TRBJ1-4; TRBD1 matches 9 bases. From germline, CDR1 is SNHLY and CDR2 FYNNEI. V lost 5 bases to trimming and J lost 6 bases; unmatched junction nucleotides: 4. The CDR3 totals 14 residues. CDR3 in amino acids: CASSLQGAYEKLFF. Here the CDR3 DNA reads TGTGCCAGCAGTTTACAGGGGGCGTATGAAAAACTGTTTTTT.

This clone was seen only a few times. The rearrangement uses TRBV30 and TRBJ1-3; no clear D. The germline CDR1 and CDR2 sequences are GTSNPN and SVGIG (reference sequence). V was shortened by 3 bases and J by 0 bases, with 6 bases between the two germline ends. The CDR3 has 13 residues. CDR3 in DNA: TGTGCCTGGAGCCTAAGCTCTGGAAACACCATATATTTT. It yields the protein CAWSLSSGNTIYF.

The chain couples TRBV11-3 to TRBJ2-2, with 7 nucleotides matching TRBD2. Germline V gene lookup returns CDR1 SGHNT and CDR2 YENEEA. The CDR3 runs to 13 residues. The V segment lost 3 bases and the J segment 6 bases; nucleotides outside the gene matches: 1. CDR3 nucleotides: TGTGCCAGCAGCTTTACTAGCGCCGGGGAGCTGTTTTTT. Amino acids: CASSFTSAGELFF. Together with reference TRBV11-3 and TRBJ2-2, the CDR3 gives the full variable domain: EAGVVQSPRYKIIEKKQPVAFWCNPISGHNTLYWYLQNLGQGPELLIRYENEEAVDDSQLPKDRFSAERLKGVDSTLKIQPAELGDSAVYLCASSFTSAGELFFGEGSRLTVL.

There are a few counts of this clone. This chain joins TRBV19 and TRBJ1-1; possible D gene TRBD1, 6 bases. CDR1 is LNHDA and CDR2 is SQIVND in the germline V gene (reference sequence). Trimming removed 3 bases from V and 1 base from J, with 9 bases in between. CDR3 length: 14 residues. The CDR3 DNA reads as TGTGCCAGTAGTATGGGGGGGCGGAACACTGAAGCTTTCTTT. It encodes CASSMGGRNTEAFF.

This clone has just a few counts. The CDR3 reads CAWSQGVYFEDGYTF. The CDR3 DNA is TGTGCCTGGAGTCAGGGCGTCTATTTTGAAGATGGCTACACCTTC. The J gene is TRBJ1-2, the V gene TRBV30; TRBD1 is a possible D gene (5 bases). The CDR3 is made up of 15 amino acids. Germline lookup yields CDR1 GTSNPN and CDR2 SVGIG (reference sequence). The ends were cut back, 2 bases at V and 6 bases at J, with 19 bases in the middle.

The chain is built from TRBV5-6 and TRBJ2-1; 13 bases fit TRBD2. V lost 0 bases to trimming and J lost 8 bases; unmatched junction nucleotides: 5. Germline loops: CDR1 SGHDT, CDR2 YYEEEE. This CDR3 region has 16 residues. CDR3 DNA sequence: TGTGCCAGCAGCTTGGTGAGGACTAGCGGGAGCGATGAGCAGTTCTTC. As protein: CASSLVRTSGSDEQFF.

The gene calls are TRBV9 and TRBJ2-6, with 7 bases matching TRBD1. After removal of 10 bases from V and 2 bases from J, the junction contained 9 bases not matched to a gene. CDR1 SGDLS and CDR2 YYNGEE come from the germline V gene. The CDR3 has 15 amino acids. The CDR3 bases are TGTGCCCGAGGGGGCAGGCCCGCTGGGGCCAACGTCCTGACTTTC. Its translation is CARGGRPAGANVLTF.

In this sample, this clone turned up a few times. V usage is TRBV5-6 and J usage is TRBJ1-1; D unresolved. Per germline, CDR1 SGHDT and CDR2 YYEEEE. The CDR3 covers 13 residues. V was cut by 1 base and J by 4 bases, with 8 bases left in between. Here the CDR3 DNA reads TGTGCCAGCAGCTTGTATCCCCCCACTGAAGCTTTCTTT. This gives the protein CASSLYPPTEAFF.

This clone has just a few counts. The chain combines TRBV29-1 with TRBJ1-2, with no clear D. V lost 5 bases, J lost 0 bases, and 13 bases lay in between. There are 14 residues in the CDR3. From germline, CDR1 is SQVTM and CDR2 ANQGSEA. CDR3 amino acids: CSVLVGGSNYGYTF. The CDR3 region has the DNA TGCAGCGTTTTAGTAGGAGGGTCTAACTATGGCTACACCTTC.